This T cell receptor (beta chain) was observed in a study of blood T cell repertoires in COVID-19. Seattle researchers signed up patients amid active infection and tracked them longitudinally. In the original processing: Estimation of nucleated cell counts relied on the amplification of reference gene primers. Profiled with immunoSEQ multiplex PCR; TCRdb holds only in-frame clones, not every one. V and J calls and clone size follow that table, whereas D and trimming were derived from the DNA. The data contain roughly 290,000 clones, roughly 90% of them singletons. The origin of this receptor is a woman aged 25-40 years with COVID-19, enrolled during active disease. The sample comprised peripheral blood.

The CDR3 region is CASKPGHGDQPQHF. Written as DNA, the CDR3 is TGCGCCAGCAAACCTGGTCATGGAGATCAGCCCCAGCATTTT. This sequence joins TRBV5-1 and TRBJ1-5; D is unclear. Trimming took 6 bases from V and 5 from J, leaving 15 bases between them. The germline V gene encodes CDR1 SGHRS and CDR2 YFSETQ. The CDR3 extends over 14 amino acids.